Sequencing of this TCR beta chain was carried out in a study of cytomegalovirus exposure and HLA in healthy donors listed by TCRdb under 2017. In terms of the full investigation: In an earlier analysis of 587 of the donors, approximately 300 Gb of sequence data and 117 million unique TCR beta sequences from 180 million or so T cells were reported. Typing coverage varied by locus: 629-630 donors for A, B, C, DRB1 and DQB1; around 560 for DQA1; over 600 for DPA1; roughly 450 for DPB1. Five DR-DQ haplotypes were handled as single units for association and clustering because linkage in the cohort was strong. Around 320 gigabases of sequencing data and 70 million to 100 million unique TCR sequences were included in an early release covering 500 to 750 HLA-typed donors. Among the 398 genotyped donors, around 79% belonged to the genetic ancestry cluster associated with self-reported Caucasian donors. Both class I and class II loci were covered by HLA typing, at four-digit resolution. A later analysis re-examined previously published TCR beta repertoires from just over 650 donors and added high-resolution HLA genotyping to investigate patterns of TCR occurrence. In an earlier analysis of 500 to 650 of the donors, high-throughput TCR beta sequencing was used to judge whether each TCR beta V gene segment behaved as functional or pseudogenic. A later genetic analysis used genome-wide SNP genotypes for about 65% of the 666 donors, treating that subset as a discovery cohort. Besides the first cohort of approximately 670 subjects, a separate validation cohort made up of over 95 different subjects was used. High-throughput TCR immunosequencing, statistical association of individual TCRs with disease status, and machine learning were combined to predict cytomegalovirus infection status. The study was designed to test whether signatures of past pathogen exposure could be identified by cataloging public T cell receptors. Using immunosequencing, the study profiled T cell repertoires from roughly 650 subjects and related those repertoires to cytomegalovirus serostatus. Rather than drawing on any new phenotypic data, the later analysis identified candidate immune exposures from TCR beta sequences and the way those sequences occurred across donors. Donor age, sex, ethnicity and CMV serostatus were compiled alongside the repertoire data. On average, about 200,000 unique TCR beta nucleotide sequences were sequenced per donor among 398 genotyped donors of the cohort, with 15% to 20% of those sequences being non-productive. Every discovery cohort repertoire had been produced on one sequencing platform. The research as a whole found: According to the authors, the approach could potentially be generalized to other disease states and immunological phenotypes. The classifier was reported to diagnose cytomegalovirus status with high specificity and sensitivity in both the original cohort and the validation cohort. Broadly in line with IMGT annotations, most TCR beta V segments showed up in productive rearrangements about 87% or about 30% of the time in an earlier analysis of several hundred of the donors. A cluster of highly shared sequence variants was judged likely to represent a technical artifact of the sequencing pipeline. At a false discovery rate of 0.05, a later analysis linked approximately 18,000 TCR beta sequences to specific HLA alleles. Compared with the 666-donor mean, donors in an Asian-associated ancestry cluster had fewer N-insertions in productive TCRs, according to a later genetic analysis. A later analysis found that most CMV-associated TCR beta chains appeared HLA-restricted, with HLA associations seemingly driven largely by CMV exposure. The 87-base-pair reads could not distinguish some IMGT-functional V segments, including TRBV6-2 and TRBV6-3, so those segments were excluded. CMV serostatus was the only immune exposure information available for the cohort. When HLA alleles, especially DR and DQ, strongly co-occurred, TCR associations were difficult to assign to individual alleles. A later analysis reported that several top co-occurrence clusters appeared linked to parvovirus B19, influenza, CMV and Epstein-Barr virus. Only TCR beta chains were sequenced in this cohort, and the absence of alpha or paired-chain data limited detectable features. Correlated functional status among segregating V segments might reflect linkage disequilibrium, but an unknown experimental factor could not be ruled out. The study listed 164 TCR beta chains as associated with cytomegalovirus. A later analysis found that HLA-associated TCR beta chains were more clonally expanded and had lower generation probabilities than equally common non-associated chains. Most TCR sequences were seen in very few donors, while some public TCRs were found in many individuals. Because counts were too low, around 18 rarely observed V segments, including chromosome 9 orphons, were left out of the earlier analysis of about 620 of the donors. A later genetic analysis associated a missense DCLRE1C variant with V-gene and J-gene trimming of TCR beta chains, and an independent cohort replicated the association. In a later analysis, the rate of TCR association differed among HLA loci, with DRB1 alleles having the most associated TCRs and HLA-C alleles having the fewest. A further reported finding was that TCR beta sequences accurately predicted the HLA-A and HLA-B alleles for most subjects in the first cohort. HLA typing was unavailable for some donors at each locus, so association tests used only the typed subset. The presence/absence analyses assumed that sequencing depth was roughly uniform across donors, and that assumption may not be true. In vitro tests confirmed that a few of the cytomegalovirus-associated TCR beta chains recognize cytomegalovirus antigens.

The cohort was made up of roughly 670 healthy bone marrow donors. At the time of sampling, all cohort members were nominally healthy, though unrecorded immune exposures were likely present. The donor tested CMV seronegative and was one of the 352 seronegative cohort members. A peripheral blood sample was collected from each donor, and TCR beta sequencing was performed on peripheral blood mononuclear cells. Genomic DNA extraction from the blood cell samples was performed with the Qiagen DNeasy Blood Extraction Kit. Comments on this clone: The target of this receptor is not known. No per-base quality is available; no much larger clone lies one base away.

The method behind the library was the immunoSEQ multiplex PCR assay. For the multiplex PCR, a mixture combining 60 forward primers for TCR Vbeta segments and 13 reverse primers for TCR Jbeta segments was used. A multiplex PCR assay on genomic DNA amplified the CDR3 region of rearranged TCR beta genes. On the Illumina HiSeq System, the amplified TCR beta libraries were sequenced as 87-base-pair reads. On the authors' methods: A later analysis tallied 75 million to 95 million unique TCR beta chains across the 550 to 850 repertoires, and some 10 million of those chains were shared by two or more donors. To remove PCR and sequencing errors, raw reads were error-corrected and collapsed into unique sequences using a nearest-neighbor algorithm that merged closely related sequences. V, D and J gene segments were assigned by aligning CDR3 sequences to IMGT reference sequences. For a sequence to be retained, a match of at least six nucleotides was required to both a V gene segment and a J gene segment. Rearrangements were called productive when the CDR3 lacked stop codons and stayed in frame with V and J; all others were non-productive. Following IMGT convention, CDR3 was defined as the stretch from the second conserved V-encoded cysteine to the conserved J-encoded phenylalanine. In an earlier analysis of around 540 of the donors, sequences lacking an unambiguous match to a single V gene segment were excluded. In an earlier analysis of approximately 550 of the donors, V segments were called functional above 56.7% productive rearrangements and were called segregating when the between-donor standard deviation exceeded 5%. A statistical classification framework was developed to diagnose cytomegalovirus status using the catalog of TCR beta chain sequences. A later analysis assigned V and J genes by comparing TCR nucleotide sequences with IMGT/GENE-DB human TR gene sequences. In a later analysis, CDR3 sequences and most-parsimonious VDJ recombination scenarios were assigned using the TCRdist pipeline. A later analysis defined each TCR beta chain by its CDR3 amino acid sequence plus V-gene family, and excluded reads lacking a unique V-gene family. To address suspected cross-contamination and a sequencing artifact, a later analysis removed a few hundred highly shared, low-generation-probability nucleotide sequences. In a later analysis, a clonal expansion index for each public chain was calculated from normalized within-repertoire ranks of inferred template counts. In a later analysis, generation probabilities were computed using a VDJ recombination model fitted to out-of-frame rearrangements, and the results were checked against IGoR. A later analysis scored TCR-TCR, TCR-HLA and TCR-CMV co-occurrence with hypergeometric tests, applying a repertoire-size bias correction to TCR pairs. To estimate false discovery rates, a later analysis permuted the HLA or CMV assignments 20 times. In a later analysis, co-occurring TCRs were grouped with DBSCAN, and TCRdist sequence similarity was added when clustering was performed within HLA-allele-positive subsets. Repertoires with fewer than 30,000 or more than 120,000 public chains were left out of co-occurrence clustering, as were a handful of repertoires with anomalous nucleotide sharing. TCRdb took this table from immuneACCESS and kept in-frame rearrangements with V and J called. Such tables lack part of the clones; where checked against another copy, unresolved V genes explain under half of the gap, and the rest is unexplained. V, J and clone size derive from that table, while D and trimming were established from the DNA sequence. This sample has approximately 150,000 clones in its table, and approximately 80% of those were observed once. The ten largest clones add up to about 3.4% of the sample.

Measured from the cysteine to the phenylalanine, the CDR3 is 15 residues long. Only CDR3 DNA is held: 45 bases, read in frame from base 1. CDR1 and CDR2, looked up from the germline V gene, are MNHEY and SVGAGI. The junction shows trimming of 0 bases on V and 0 bases on J, plus 5 bases between the germline ends. The V and J segments used are TRBV6-5 and TRBJ1-4, and TRBD1 may be the D gene, going by 5 matching bases. This clonotype originated in a male donor in good health and CMV-seronegative. Sequenced material: PBMCs. The DNA sequence follows: TGTGCCAGCAGTTACTCGACAGCAACTAATGAAAAACTGTTTTTT. It translates as CASSYSTATNEKLFF.